This T cell receptor (beta chain) originates from a study of blood T cell repertoires in COVID-19. Study-wide context: Cohort 3 donors were reported recovered after two negative PCRs, clearance, or symptom resolution.

The CDR3 length is 14 residues. Germline trimming cut 0 bases from V and 4 bases from J; bases unmatched to any gene: 3. Per germline, CDR1 GTSNPN and CDR2 SVGIG (reference sequence). Study members were between roughly 18 and 100 years old and lived in about two dozen US regions. Participants reported their clinical history, and cohort assignment relied on those reports. Profiled with immunoSEQ multiplex PCR; TCRdb holds only in-frame clones, not every one. The sample consists of a few hundred thousand clones, about 89% of them appearing once. Sample: PBMCs or T cells enriched from blood (not recorded which). The V call is TRBV30, the J call TRBJ2-3; 8 bases agree with TRBD2. The TCR comes from a man aged 40-49 years in a cohort exposed to, infected with or recovered from COVID-19 (not recorded which). CDR3 residues: CAWSVAGVPDTQYF. CDR3 bases: TGTGCCTGGAGTGTAGCGGGAGTACCAGATACGCAGTATTTT.